This T cell receptor (beta chain) was sequenced in a study of tumor and adjacent non-tumor tissue in lung cancer. The overall study: On average, productive TCRbeta reads reached around 4 million per sample.

The library came from three nested PCR rounds adapted from ARM-PCR protocols. TCRdb independently ran MiXCR on the multiplex PCR reads; one entry per CDR3 protein. The sample holds roughly 82,000 distinct CDR3 sequences, approximately 73% seen once. The length of the CDR3 is 18 residues. In germline, CDR1 is SGHAT, CDR2 FQNNGV. The template was RNA from unsorted bulk tissue. This non-tumor lung sample came from over 3 cm beyond the tumor edge. Study-wide results and limits: Tumor repertoires had a smaller top 100 clone share than normal lung. Compared with tumor, normal lung showed significantly lower TCR diversity.

Note on this clonotype: What it binds is unknown. Compared with germline, one end of the junction differs, possibly owing to a read error.

The rearrangement links TRBV11-2 to TRBJ2-5, with 7 bases lining up with TRBD1. This TCR came from a woman between 45 and 65 years old with non-small cell lung cancer. The sample consisted of distant non-tumor lung tissue. CDR3 in amino acids: CASRSAGPGQNFKETQYF. The CDR3 region has the DNA TGTGCCAGCCGCTCCGCAGGACCGGGACAGAATTTTAAAGAGACACAGTATTTC.